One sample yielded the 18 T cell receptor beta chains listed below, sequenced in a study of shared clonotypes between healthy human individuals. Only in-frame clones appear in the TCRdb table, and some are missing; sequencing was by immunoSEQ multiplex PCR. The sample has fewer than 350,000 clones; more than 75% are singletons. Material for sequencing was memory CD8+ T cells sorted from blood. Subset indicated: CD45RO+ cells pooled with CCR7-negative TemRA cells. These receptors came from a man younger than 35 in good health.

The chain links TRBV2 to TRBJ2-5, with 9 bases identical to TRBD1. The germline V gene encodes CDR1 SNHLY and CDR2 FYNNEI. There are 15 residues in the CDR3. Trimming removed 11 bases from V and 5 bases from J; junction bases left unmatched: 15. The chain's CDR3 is CAGRDRERQRETQYF. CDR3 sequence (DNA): TGTGCCGGCCGGGACAGGGAGAGACAAAGGGAGACCCAGTACTTC.

CDR3 nucleotide sequence: TGTGCCTGGAGCCCGACCCCTTATACAAGCTCTGGAAACACCATATATTTT. This sequence encodes CAWSPTPYTSSGNTIYF. J is TRBJ1-3 and V is TRBV30; D is undetermined. Germline CDR1 GTSNPN, CDR2 SVGIG (reference sequence). CDR3 length: 17 amino acids. Trimming removed 3 bases from V and 0 bases from J, with 18 bases in between. Full variable domain (remainder filled in from reference TRBV30 and TRBJ1-3): SQTIHQWPATLVQPVGSPLSLECTVEGTSNPNLYWYRQAAGRGLQLLFYSVGIGQISSEVPQNLSASRPQDRQFILSSKKLLLSDSGFYLCAWSPTPYTSSGNTIYFGEGSWLTVV.

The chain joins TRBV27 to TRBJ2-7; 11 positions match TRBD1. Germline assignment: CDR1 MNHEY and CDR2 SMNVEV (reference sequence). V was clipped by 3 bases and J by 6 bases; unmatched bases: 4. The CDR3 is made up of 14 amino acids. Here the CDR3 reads CASSFFGTGGEQYF. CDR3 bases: TGTGCCAGCAGTTTTTTCGGGACAGGGGGCGAGCAGTACTTC.

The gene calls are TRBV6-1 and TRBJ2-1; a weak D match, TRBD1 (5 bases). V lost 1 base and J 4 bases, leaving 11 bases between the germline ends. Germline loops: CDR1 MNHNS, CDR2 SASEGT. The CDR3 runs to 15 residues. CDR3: CASSEDDSQYNEQFF. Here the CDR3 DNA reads TGTGCCAGCAGTGAAGACGACAGCCAGTACAATGAGCAGTTCTTC.

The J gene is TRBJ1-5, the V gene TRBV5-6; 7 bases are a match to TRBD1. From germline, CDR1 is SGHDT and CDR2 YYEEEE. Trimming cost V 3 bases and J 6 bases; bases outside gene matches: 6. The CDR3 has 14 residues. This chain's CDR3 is CASSSTGWSQPQHF. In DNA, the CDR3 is TGTGCCAGCAGCTCGACAGGGTGGAGTCAGCCCCAGCATTTT. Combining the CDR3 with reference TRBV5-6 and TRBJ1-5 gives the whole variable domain DAGVTQSPTHLIKTRGQQVTLRCSPKSGHDTVSWYQQALGQGPQFIFQYYEEEERQRGNFPDRFSGHQFPNYSSELNVNALLLGDSALYLCASSSTGWSQPQHFGDGTRLSIL.

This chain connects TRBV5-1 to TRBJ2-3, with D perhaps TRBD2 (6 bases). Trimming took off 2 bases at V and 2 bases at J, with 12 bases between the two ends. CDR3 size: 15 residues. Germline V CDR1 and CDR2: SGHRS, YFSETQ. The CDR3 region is CASSFRTTNTDTQYF. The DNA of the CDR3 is TGCGCCAGCAGCTTTAGGACTACAAACACAGATACGCAGTATTTT.

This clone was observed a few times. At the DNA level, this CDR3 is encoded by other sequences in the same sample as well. This CDR3 is CASSLGAGYGYTF. CDR3 nucleotides: TGTGCCAGCAGCTTAGGGGCGGGGTACGGCTACACCTTC. The chain couples TRBV11-2 to TRBJ1-2; D ambiguous. The V end was cut by 1 base, the J end by 8 bases, with 11 bases between. In germline, CDR1 is SGHAT, CDR2 FQNNGV. The CDR3 has 13 amino acids.

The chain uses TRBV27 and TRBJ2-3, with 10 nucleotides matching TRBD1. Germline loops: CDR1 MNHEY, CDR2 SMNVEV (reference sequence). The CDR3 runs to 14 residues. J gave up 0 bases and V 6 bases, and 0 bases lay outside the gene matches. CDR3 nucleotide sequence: TGTGCCAGCAGGGGACAGGGGAGCACAGATACGCAGTATTTT. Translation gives CASRGQGSTDTQYF.

Here the CDR3 DNA reads TGTGCCAGTTCAGGACTAGCGGTCATTTACGGTAGCACAGATACGCAGTATTTT. Translating gives CASSGLAVIYGSTDTQYF. This chain uses TRBV27 with TRBJ2-3; TRBD2 matches 10 bases. Germline V CDR1 and CDR2: MNHEY, SMNVEV (reference sequence). The CDR3 contains 18 residues. V shed 9 bases, J shed 0 bases, and the junction held 15 bases outside the gene matches.

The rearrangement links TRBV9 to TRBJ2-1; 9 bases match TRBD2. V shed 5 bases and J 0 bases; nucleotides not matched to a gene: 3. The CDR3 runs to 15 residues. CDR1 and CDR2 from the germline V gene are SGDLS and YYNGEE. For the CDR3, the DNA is TGTGCCAGCAGGCGGGAGGGGAGCTCCTACAATGAGCAGTTCTTC. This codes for CASRREGSSYNEQFF.

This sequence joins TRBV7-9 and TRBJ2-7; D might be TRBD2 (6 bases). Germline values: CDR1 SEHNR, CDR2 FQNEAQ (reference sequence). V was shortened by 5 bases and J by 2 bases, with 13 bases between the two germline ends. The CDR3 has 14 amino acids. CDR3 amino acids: CASSDAGKAYEQYF. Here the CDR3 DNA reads TGTGCCAGCAGCGATGCGGGAAAAGCCTACGAGCAGTACTTC.

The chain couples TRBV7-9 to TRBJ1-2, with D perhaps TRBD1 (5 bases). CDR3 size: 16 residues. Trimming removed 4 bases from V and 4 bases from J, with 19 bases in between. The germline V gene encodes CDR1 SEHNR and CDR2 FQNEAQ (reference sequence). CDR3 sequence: CASSSHQGRAGYGYTF. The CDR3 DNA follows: TGTGCCAGCAGCTCCCATCAGGGCAGGGCGGGCTATGGCTACACCTTC.

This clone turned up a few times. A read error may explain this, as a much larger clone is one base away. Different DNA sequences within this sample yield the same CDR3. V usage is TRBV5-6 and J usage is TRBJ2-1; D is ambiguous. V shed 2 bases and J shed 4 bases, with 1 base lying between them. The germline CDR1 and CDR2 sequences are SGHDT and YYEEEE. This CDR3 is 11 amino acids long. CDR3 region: CASSLYNEQFF. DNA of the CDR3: TGTGCCAGCAGCTTATACAATGAGCAGTTCTTC.

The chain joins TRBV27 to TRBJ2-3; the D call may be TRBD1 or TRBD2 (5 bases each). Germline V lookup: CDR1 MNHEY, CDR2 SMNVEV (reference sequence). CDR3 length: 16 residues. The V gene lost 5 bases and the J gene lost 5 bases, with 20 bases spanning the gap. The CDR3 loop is CASSPLPGPREDTQYF. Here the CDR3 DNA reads TGTGCCAGCAGTCCCCTACCGGGACCCCGTGAAGATACGCAGTATTTT.

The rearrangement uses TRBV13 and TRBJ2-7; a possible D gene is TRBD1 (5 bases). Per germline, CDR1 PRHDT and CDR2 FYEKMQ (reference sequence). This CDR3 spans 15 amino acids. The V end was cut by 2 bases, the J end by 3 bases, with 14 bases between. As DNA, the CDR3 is TGTGCCAGCAGCTTACGAGGACACGGAGACTACGAGCAGTACTTC. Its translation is CASSLRGHGDYEQYF. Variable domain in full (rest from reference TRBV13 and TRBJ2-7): AAGVIQSPRHLIKEKRETATLKCYPIPRHDTVYWYQQGPGQDPQFLISFYEKMQSDKGSIPDRFSAQQFSDYHSELNMSSLELGDSALYFCASSLRGHGDYEQYFGPGTRLTVT.

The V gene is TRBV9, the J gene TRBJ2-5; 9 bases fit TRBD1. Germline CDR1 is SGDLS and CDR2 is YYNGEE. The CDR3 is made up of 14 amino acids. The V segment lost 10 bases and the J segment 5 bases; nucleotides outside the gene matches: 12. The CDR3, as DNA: TGTGCCTCAGCCCAGGGACAGGGTGGGGAGACCCAGTACTTC. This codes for CASAQGQGGETQYF. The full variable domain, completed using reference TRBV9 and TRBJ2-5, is DSGVTQTPKHLITATGQRVTLRCSPRSGDLSVYWYQQSLDQGLQFLIQYYNGEERAKGNILERFSAQQFPDLHSELNLSSLELGDSALYFCASAQGQGGETQYFGPGTRLLVL.

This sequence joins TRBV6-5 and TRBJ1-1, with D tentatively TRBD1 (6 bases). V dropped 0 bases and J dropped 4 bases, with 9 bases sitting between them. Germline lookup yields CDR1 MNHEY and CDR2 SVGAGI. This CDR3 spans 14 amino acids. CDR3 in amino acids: CASSYSTGATEAFF. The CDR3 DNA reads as TGTGCCAGCAGTTACTCGACGGGGGCCACTGAAGCTTTCTTT.

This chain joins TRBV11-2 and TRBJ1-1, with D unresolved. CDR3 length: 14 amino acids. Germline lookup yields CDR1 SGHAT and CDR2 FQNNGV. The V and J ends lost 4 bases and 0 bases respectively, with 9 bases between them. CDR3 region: CASSWGAMNTEAFF. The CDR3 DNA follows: TGTGCCAGCAGCTGGGGAGCTATGAACACTGAAGCTTTCTTT.